The rows below give T cell receptor beta chains drawn from one sample of a study of identical twins. MiXCR, run by TCRdb on the 5' RACE reads, gives a single entry per CDR3 protein. The table records about 890,000 distinct CDR3 sequences, 9% to 15% of them present only once. This sample also appeared in a second study, on yellow fever vaccine responses in identical twins.

Input material: PBMCs. The source of these receptors is a woman aged 18-35 years in good health. CDR3s include the opening cysteine and the closing phenylalanine or tryptophan. The D gene is left open where the match is weak. Clone size is not always given. Where it is, it says once, few, many or a class for expanded clones.

D	size	J	V	DNA	CDR3
-	few	TRBJ2-3	TRBV10-3	TGTGCCATCAGTGAGTCGGGAGCCGGCACAGATACGCAGTATTTT	CAISESGAGTDTQYF
-	-	TRBJ2-5	TRBV5-1	TGCGCCAGCAGCTTGGAAAGCCCTCAAGAGACCCAGTACTTC	CASSLESPQETQYF
-	-	TRBJ2-1	TRBV7-8	TGTGCCAGCAGCTTAGGTAGTAGTCTACTAACATCCTACAATGAGCAGTTCTTC	CASSLGSSLLTSYNEQFF
-	-	TRBJ2-2	TRBV27	TGTGCCAGCAGTGTCCCGGGAGTAAGGGCCGGGGAGCTGTTTTTT	CASSVPGVRAGELFF
TRBD2	-	TRBJ2-3	TRBV29-1	TGCAGCGCCCGGAGTAGCGGGAGGGCAACAGATACGCAGTATTTT	CSARSSGRATDTQYF
-	-	TRBJ2-3	TRBV10-3	TGTGCCGCAGGGGTTTTTAGCGGGAGCACAGATACGCAGTATTTT	CAAGVFSGSTDTQYF
-	few	TRBJ2-1	TRBV7-9	TGTGCCAGCAGCTCCCTTGGGGCTAATGAGCAGTTCTTC	CASSSLGANEQFF
-	-	TRBJ1-6	TRBV4-1	TGCGCCAGCAGCGAGCGTACCAGGGACGGTTCACCCCTCCACTTT	CASSERTRDGSPLHF
TRBD2	-	TRBJ2-2	TRBV11-2	TGTGCCAGCAGCCGGGACTACCCTTTTGCGGGGGAGCTGTTTTTT	CASSRDYPFAGELFF
-	-	TRBJ2-3	TRBV7-3	TGTGCCAGCAGCTTAGCCAGACTAGATACGCAGTATTTT	CASSLARLDTQYF
TRBD2	few	TRBJ2-1	TRBV10-3	TGTGCCATCGGACCGGGACTAGGGAACAATGAGCAGTTCTTC	CAIGPGLGNNEQFF
-	-	TRBJ2-2	TRBV21-1	TGTGCCAGCAGCAAACAGCCTAGCGCACCCACTCCAAAGAACACCGGGGAGCTGTTTTTT	CASSKQPSAPTPKNTGELFF
TRBD1	-	TRBJ1-1	TRBV6-1	TGTGCCAGCAGACCAAACCGGGACAGGGGGTGGGGCACTGAAGCTTTCTTT	CASRPNRDRGWGTEAFF
TRBD1	many	TRBJ1-2	TRBV2	TGTGCCAGCAGTGAGGCAGGGGGCGTCTATGGCTACACCTTC	CASSEAGGVYGYTF
TRBD2	-	TRBJ2-1	TRBV11-2	TGTGCCAGCAGCCCCGAGCCGGGACTAGCGGGAGGGGGTGAGCAGTTCTTC	CASSPEPGLAGGGEQFF
-	many	TRBJ2-6	TRBV28	TGTGCCAGCAGTCCCCCCGGGGCCAACGTCCTGACTTTC	CASSPPGANVLTF
TRBD2	-	TRBJ2-7	TRBV29-1	TGCAGCGTTGAAGATTCCCCTAGCGGATACGAGCAGTACTTC	CSVEDSPSGYEQYF
-	-	TRBJ2-7	TRBV21-1	TGTGCCAGCAGCAATTTCTGGCACTTC	CASSNFWHF
TRBD2	few	TRBJ2-1	TRBV5-1	TGCGCCAGCAGCGAAGCGGGGGGCCATGAGCAGTTCTTC	CASSEAGGHEQFF
-	-	TRBJ1-1	TRBV4-1	TGCGCCAGCAGCCTTCGGGCCTCATCGAACACTGAAGCTTTCTTT	CASSLRASSNTEAFF
TRBD1	-	TRBJ2-3	TRBV2	TGTGCCAGCAGGGAAACTAGGGACAGGAACACAGATACGCAGTATTTT	CASRETRDRNTDTQYF
TRBD1	-	TRBJ1-1	TRBV9	TGTGCCAGCACCCTCCCCGACAGGGAGGACACTGAAGCTTTCTTT	CASTLPDREDTEAFF
TRBD2	-	TRBJ2-3	TRBV28	TGTGCCAGCAGGGCGGGAGGTCGCCCAGATACGCAGTATTTT	CASRAGGRPDTQYF
-	few	TRBJ1-5	TRBV2	TGTGCCAGCAGTGAAGCTTGGGGTTTCAGCAATCAGCCCCAGCATTTT	CASSEAWGFSNQPQHF
TRBD2	few	TRBJ2-1	TRBV2	TGTGCCAGCGGGAGTGGTAGTCTAGCGGGCCCCGAGCAGTTCTTC	CASGSGSLAGPEQFF
-	-	TRBJ1-5	TRBV20-1	TGCAGTGCTAGTTCTTTTGGGTCACCTTATAGCAATCAGCCCCAGCATTTT	CSASSFGSPYSNQPQHF
-	few	TRBJ2-7	TRBV20-1	TGCAGTGCTAGGCCGTTTAGCGGATCCTACGAGCAGTACTTC	CSARPFSGSYEQYF
-	few	TRBJ2-1	TRBV7-3	TGTGATTGCCCAGTTACGACTAGTGAGCAGTTCTTC	CDCPVTTSEQFF
-	few	TRBJ1-2	TRBV12-3/TRBV12-4	TGTGCCAGCAGTTTAGGCCTGGGGCAGGGGAAGTATGGCTACACCTTC	CASSLGLGQGKYGYTF
TRBD1	-	TRBJ2-1	TRBV20-1	TGCAGTGCCGGGGACAGGGGGCGACCTGGCCTAGCGGGCCACAATGAGCAGTTCTTC	CSAGDRGRPGLAGHNEQFF
-	-	TRBJ2-5	TRBV11-2	TGTGCCAGCAGCGGTCGGGGGGCTCTCCAAGAGACCCAGTACTTC	CASSGRGALQETQYF
TRBD1	many	TRBJ2-7	TRBV28	TGTGCCAGCAGTCCACACACCGGGACAGTCAACGAGCAGTACTTC	CASSPHTGTVNEQYF
-	few	TRBJ1-6	TRBV4-1	TGCGCCAGCAGCCAAGCCCGCCAGAATAATTCACCCCTCCACTTT	CASSQARQNNSPLHF
-	many	TRBJ1-6	TRBV6-6	TGTGCCAGCAGGGGGCTGCGGGAGTCACCCCTCCACTTT	CASRGLRESPLHF
TRBD2	few	TRBJ2-4	TRBV7-2	TGTGCCAGCAGCTTCGGGCTAGCGGGGAAAAACATTCAGTACTTC	CASSFGLAGKNIQYF
-	-	TRBJ2-1	TRBV4-1	TGCGCCAGCAGCCAAGCCGGGACTCATAATGAGCAGTTCTTC	CASSQAGTHNEQFF
TRBD1	many	TRBJ1-4	TRBV12-3/TRBV12-4	TGTGCCAGCAGCCAACAGGGGGTAAATGAAAAACTGTTTTTT	CASSQQGVNEKLFF
TRBD2	few	TRBJ2-1	TRBV9	TGTGCCAGCAGCTTCCGACTAGCTCAGTACAATGAGCAGTTCTTC	CASSFRLAQYNEQFF
-	many	TRBJ2-1	TRBV5-1	TGCGCCAGCAGCTTCTCTATCGCCGGGGATGAGCAGTTCTTC	CASSFSIAGDEQFF
-	few	TRBJ2-2	TRBV13	TGTGCCAGCGTCTTGAAGCCGGGACAGAACACCGGGGAGCTGTTTTTT	CASVLKPGQNTGELFF
-	many	TRBJ1-4	TRBV12-3/TRBV12-4	TGTGCCAGCAGTTTACCCTCGGAAAGGCGTGAAAAACTGTTTTTT	CASSLPSERREKLFF
TRBD1	-	TRBJ2-7	TRBV2	TGTGCCAGCAGTGGGACAGGTCACTACGAGCAGTACTTC	CASSGTGHYEQYF
TRBD1	few	TRBJ1-1	TRBV3-1	TGTGCCAGCACCCAGGGGACAGGGACTGAAGCTTTCTTT	CASTQGTGTEAFF
-	-	TRBJ2-2	TRBV3-1	TGTGCCAGCAGCCAACTCACAGGTCCCGGGGAGCTGTTTTTT	CASSQLTGPGELFF
-	few	TRBJ1-1	TRBV6-2/TRBV6-3	TGTGCCAGCAGTTACGGGCGGGAAGCTTTCTTT	CASSYGREAFF
TRBD2	-	TRBJ2-3	TRBV19	TGTGCCAGTAGTACTCGAAGGACTAGCAGGGCCACAGATACGCAGTATTTT	CASSTRRTSRATDTQYF
TRBD2	many	TRBJ2-4	TRBV7-9	TGTGCCAGCAGCTTAGAACTAGCGGGAAAAAACATTCAGTACTTC	CASSLELAGKNIQYF
-	-	TRBJ2-3	TRBV11-3	TGTGCCAGCAGTTCGAGGACAGCGGGTGAAGATACGCAGTATTTT	CASSSRTAGEDTQYF
-	few	TRBJ1-2	TRBV4-2	TGTGCCAGCAGCCAAGAACCGGACAGATACTATGGCTACACCTTC	CASSQEPDRYYGYTF